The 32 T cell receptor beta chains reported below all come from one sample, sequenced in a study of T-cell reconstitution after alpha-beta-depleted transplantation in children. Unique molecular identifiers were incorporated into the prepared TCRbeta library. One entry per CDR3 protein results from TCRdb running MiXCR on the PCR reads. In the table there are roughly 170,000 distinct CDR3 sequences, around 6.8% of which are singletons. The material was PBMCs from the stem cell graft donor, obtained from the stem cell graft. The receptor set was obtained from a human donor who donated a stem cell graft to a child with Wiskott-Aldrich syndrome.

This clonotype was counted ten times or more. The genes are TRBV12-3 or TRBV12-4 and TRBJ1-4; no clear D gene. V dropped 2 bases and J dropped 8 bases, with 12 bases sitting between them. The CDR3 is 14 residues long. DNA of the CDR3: TGTGCCAGCAGTTTATTTGCGGCCCGGGAAAAACTGTTTTTT. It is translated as CASSLFAAREKLFF.

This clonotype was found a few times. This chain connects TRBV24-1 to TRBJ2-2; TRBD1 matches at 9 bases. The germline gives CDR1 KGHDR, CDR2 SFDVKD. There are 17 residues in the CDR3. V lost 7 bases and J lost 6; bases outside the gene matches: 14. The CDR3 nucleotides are TGTGCCACCAGATCTCGAGGGGACAGGGAAGACCCCGGGGAGCTGTTTTTT. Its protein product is CATRSRGDREDPGELFF.

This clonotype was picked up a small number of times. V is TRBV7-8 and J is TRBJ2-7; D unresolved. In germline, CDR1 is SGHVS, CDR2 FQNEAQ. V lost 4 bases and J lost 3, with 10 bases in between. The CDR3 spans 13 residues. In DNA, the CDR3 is TGTGCCAGCAGCTCATCTTTCGTCTACGAGCAGTACTTC. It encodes CASSSSFVYEQYF.

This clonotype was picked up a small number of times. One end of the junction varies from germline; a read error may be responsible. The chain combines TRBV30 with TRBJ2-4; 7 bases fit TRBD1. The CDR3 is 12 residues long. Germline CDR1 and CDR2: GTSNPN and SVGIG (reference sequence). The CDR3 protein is CAWSKRTGVGNF. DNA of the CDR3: TGTGCCTGGAGTAAACGAACAGGGGTCGGGAACTTC.

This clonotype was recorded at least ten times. CDR3 sequence: CASTKDRANQPQHF. As DNA, the CDR3 is TGTGCCAGCACCAAAGACAGGGCCAATCAGCCCCAGCATTTT. The V and J genes are TRBV7-2 and TRBJ1-5; TRBD1 aligns across 7 bases. The J segment lost 3 bases and the V segment lost 7 bases, leaving 6 bases of the junction unmatched. The CDR3 is made up of 14 amino acids. Germline V gene data show CDR1 as SGHTA and CDR2 as FQGNSA.

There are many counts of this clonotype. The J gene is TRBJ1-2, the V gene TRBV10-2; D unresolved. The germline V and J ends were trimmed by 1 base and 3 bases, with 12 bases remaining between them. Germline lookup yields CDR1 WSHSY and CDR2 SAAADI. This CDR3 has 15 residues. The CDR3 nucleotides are TGCGCCAGCAGTGAGTATCGGAGAAATCACTATGGCTACACCTTC. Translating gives CASSEYRRNHYGYTF.

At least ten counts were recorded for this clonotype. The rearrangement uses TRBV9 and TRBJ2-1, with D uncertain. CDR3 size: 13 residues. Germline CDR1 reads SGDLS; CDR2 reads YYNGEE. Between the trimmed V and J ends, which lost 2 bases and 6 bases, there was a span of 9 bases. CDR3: CASSVGQSNEQFF. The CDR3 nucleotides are TGTGCCAGCAGCGTTGGTCAAAGCAATGAGCAGTTCTTC.

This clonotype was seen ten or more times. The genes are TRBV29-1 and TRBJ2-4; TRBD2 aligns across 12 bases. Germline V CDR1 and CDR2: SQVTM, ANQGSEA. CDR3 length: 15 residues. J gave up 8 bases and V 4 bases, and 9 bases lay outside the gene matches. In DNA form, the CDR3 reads TGCAGCGTTGGGGGTCTAGCGGGAGGGGAGCACATTCAGTACTTC. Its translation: CSVGGLAGGEHIQYF.

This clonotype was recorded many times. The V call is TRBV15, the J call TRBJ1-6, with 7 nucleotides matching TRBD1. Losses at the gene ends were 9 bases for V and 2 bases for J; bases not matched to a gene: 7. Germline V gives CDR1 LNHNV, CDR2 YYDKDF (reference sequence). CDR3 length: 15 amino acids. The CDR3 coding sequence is TGTGCCACGTCCCGGGACAGAGCCTATAATTCACCCCTCCACTTT. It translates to CATSRDRAYNSPLHF.

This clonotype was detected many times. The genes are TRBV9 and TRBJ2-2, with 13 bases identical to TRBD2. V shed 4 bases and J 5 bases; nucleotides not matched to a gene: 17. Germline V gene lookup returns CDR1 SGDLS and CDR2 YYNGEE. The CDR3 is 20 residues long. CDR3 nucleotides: TGTGCCAGCAGCAAAAAGAGTGGACTAGCGGGAGATGTAAGGACCGGGGAGCTGTTTTTT. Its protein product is CASSKKSGLAGDVRTGELFF.

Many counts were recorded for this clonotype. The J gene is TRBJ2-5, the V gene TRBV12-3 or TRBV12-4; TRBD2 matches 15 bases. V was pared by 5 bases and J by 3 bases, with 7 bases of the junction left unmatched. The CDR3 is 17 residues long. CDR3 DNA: TGTGCCAGCAGTGGAGGACTAGCGGGAGGGCCGGAAGAGACCCAGTACTTC. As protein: CASSGGLAGGPEETQYF.

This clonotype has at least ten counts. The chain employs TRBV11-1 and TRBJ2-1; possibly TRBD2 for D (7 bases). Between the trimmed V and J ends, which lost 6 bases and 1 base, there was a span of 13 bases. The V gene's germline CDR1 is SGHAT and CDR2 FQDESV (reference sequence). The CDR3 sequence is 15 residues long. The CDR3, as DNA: TGTGCCAGCAGTCAAGGGGGGGGTTCCTACAATGAGCAGTTCTTC. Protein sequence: CASSQGGGSYNEQFF.

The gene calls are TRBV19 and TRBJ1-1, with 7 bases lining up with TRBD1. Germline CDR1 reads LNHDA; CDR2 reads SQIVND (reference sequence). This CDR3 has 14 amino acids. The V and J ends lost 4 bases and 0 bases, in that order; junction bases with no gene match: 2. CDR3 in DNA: TGTGCCAGTAGTAAAGGACAGGTGAACACTGAAGCTTTCTTT. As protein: CASSKGQVNTEAFF.

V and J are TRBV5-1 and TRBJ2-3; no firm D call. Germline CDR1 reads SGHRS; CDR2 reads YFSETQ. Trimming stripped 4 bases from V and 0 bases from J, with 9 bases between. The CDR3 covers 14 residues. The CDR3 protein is CASSRSPSTDTQYF. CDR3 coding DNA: TGCGCCAGCAGCCGCAGTCCGAGCACAGATACGCAGTATTTT.

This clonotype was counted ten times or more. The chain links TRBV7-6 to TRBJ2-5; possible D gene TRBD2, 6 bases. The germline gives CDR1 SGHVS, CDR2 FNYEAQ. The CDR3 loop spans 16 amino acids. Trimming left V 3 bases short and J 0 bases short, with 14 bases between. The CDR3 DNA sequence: TGTGCCAGCAGCTTTTTCTCTAGCGCCAACCAAGAGACCCAGTACTTC. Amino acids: CASSFFSSANQETQYF.

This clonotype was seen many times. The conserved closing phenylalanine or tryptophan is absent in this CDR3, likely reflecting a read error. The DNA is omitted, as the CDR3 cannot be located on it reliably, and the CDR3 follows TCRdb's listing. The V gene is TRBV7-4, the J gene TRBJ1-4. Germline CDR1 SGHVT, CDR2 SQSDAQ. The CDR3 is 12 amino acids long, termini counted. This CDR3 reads CASSRLPDRVPI.

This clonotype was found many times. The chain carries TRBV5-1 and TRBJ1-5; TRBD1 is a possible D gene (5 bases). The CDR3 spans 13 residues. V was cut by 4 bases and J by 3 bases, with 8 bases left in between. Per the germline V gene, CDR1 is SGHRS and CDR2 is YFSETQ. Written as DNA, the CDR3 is TGCGCCAGCAGCAGGGGACCCAATCAGCCCCAGCATTTT. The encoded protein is CASSRGPNQPQHF.

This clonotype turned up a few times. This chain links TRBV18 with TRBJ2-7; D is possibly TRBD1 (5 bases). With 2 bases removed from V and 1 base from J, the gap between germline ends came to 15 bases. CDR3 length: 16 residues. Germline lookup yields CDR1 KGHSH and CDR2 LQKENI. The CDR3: CASSPFGQGRSYEQYF. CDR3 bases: TGTGCCAGCTCACCATTCGGCCAGGGTCGATCCTACGAGCAGTACTTC.

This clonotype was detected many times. The CDR3 sequence: CASSPFTGPGNTIYF. As DNA, the CDR3 is TGTGCCAGCAGCCCCTTCACAGGGCCCGGAAACACCATATATTTT. The chain employs TRBV5-6 and TRBJ1-3; a possible D gene is TRBD1 (6 bases). V dropped 4 bases and J dropped 4 bases, with 15 bases sitting between them. Per germline, CDR1 SGHDT and CDR2 YYEEEE. This CDR3 contains 15 residues. Variable domain in full (rest from reference TRBV5-6 and TRBJ1-3): DAGVTQSPTHLIKTRGQQVTLRCSPKSGHDTVSWYQQALGQGPQFIFQYYEEEERQRGNFPDRFSGHQFPNYSSELNVNALLLGDSALYLCASSPFTGPGNTIYFGEGSWLTVV.

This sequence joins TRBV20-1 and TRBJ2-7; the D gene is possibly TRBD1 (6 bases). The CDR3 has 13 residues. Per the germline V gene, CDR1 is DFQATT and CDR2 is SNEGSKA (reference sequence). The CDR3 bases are TGCAGCTCCGGCAGGGGTCCGGCCTACGAGCAGTACTTC. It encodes CSSGRGPAYEQYF.

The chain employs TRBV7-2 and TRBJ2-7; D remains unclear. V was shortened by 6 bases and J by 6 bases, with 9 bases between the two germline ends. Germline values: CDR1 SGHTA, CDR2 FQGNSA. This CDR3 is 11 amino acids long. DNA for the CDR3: TGTGCCAGCAGTCGTCTGGGCGAGCAGTACTTC. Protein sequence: CASSRLGEQYF.

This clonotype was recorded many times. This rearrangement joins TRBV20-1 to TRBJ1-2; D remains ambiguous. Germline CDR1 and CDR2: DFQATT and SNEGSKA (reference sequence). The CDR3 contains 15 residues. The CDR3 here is CSGLTSDSYNYGYTF. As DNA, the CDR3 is TGCAGCGGACTCACCTCCGACTCCTATAACTATGGCTACACCTTC.

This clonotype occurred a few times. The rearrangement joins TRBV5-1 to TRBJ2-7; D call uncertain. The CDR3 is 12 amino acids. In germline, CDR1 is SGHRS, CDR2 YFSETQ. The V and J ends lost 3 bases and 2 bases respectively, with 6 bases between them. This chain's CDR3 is CASSSATYEQYF. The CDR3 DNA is TGCGCCAGCAGCTCTGCAACCTACGAGCAGTACTTC.

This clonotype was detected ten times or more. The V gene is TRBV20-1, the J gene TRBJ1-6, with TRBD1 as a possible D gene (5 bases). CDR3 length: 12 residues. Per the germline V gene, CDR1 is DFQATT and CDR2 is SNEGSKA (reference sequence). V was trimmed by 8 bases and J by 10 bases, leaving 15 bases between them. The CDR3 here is CSSHQGGSPLHF. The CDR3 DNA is TGCAGTTCTCACCAGGGTGGGTCACCCCTCCACTTT.

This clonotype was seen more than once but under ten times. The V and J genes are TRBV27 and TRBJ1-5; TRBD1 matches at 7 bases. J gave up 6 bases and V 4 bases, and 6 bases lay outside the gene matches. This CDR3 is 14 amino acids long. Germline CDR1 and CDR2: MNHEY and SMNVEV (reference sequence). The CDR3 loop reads CASSSLTGFQPQHF. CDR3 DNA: TGTGCCAGCAGTTCTCTGACAGGGTTTCAGCCCCAGCATTTT.

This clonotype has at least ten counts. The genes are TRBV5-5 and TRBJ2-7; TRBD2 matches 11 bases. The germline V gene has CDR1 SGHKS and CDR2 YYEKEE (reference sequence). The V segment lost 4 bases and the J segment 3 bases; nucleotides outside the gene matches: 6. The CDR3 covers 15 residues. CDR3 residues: CASSHELAGVYEQYF. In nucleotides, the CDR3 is TGTGCCAGCAGCCATGAACTAGCGGGAGTCTACGAGCAGTACTTC.

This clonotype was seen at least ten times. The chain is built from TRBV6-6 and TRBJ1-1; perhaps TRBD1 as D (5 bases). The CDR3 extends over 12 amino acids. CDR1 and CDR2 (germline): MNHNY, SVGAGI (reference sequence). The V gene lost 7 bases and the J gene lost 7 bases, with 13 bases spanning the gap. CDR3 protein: CASTHGGNEAFF. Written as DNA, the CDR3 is TGTGCCAGCACCCACGGGGGGAATGAAGCTTTCTTT.

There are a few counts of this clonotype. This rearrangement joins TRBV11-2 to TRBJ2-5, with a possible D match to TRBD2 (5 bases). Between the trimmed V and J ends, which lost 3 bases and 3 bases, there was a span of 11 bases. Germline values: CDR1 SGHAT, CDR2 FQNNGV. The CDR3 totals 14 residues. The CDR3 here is CASSLLLGEETQYF. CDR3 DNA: TGTGCCAGCAGCTTGTTGTTGGGAGAAGAGACCCAGTACTTC.

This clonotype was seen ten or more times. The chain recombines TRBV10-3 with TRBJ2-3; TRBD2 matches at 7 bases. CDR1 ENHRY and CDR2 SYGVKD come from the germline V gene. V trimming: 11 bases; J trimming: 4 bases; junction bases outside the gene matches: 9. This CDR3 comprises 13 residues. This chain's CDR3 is CASRLALSDTQYF. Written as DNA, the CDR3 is TGTGCCTCCCGACTAGCATTATCAGATACGCAGTATTTT.

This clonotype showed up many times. CDR3: CASSPRKGETQYF. The CDR3 nucleotides are TGTGCCAGCAGCCCCCGGAAGGGCGAGACCCAGTACTTC. V is TRBV6-1 and J is TRBJ2-5; D unclear. Trimming left V 6 bases short and J 5 bases short, with 13 bases between. Germline CDR1 is MNHNS and CDR2 is SASEGT. This CDR3 has 13 residues.

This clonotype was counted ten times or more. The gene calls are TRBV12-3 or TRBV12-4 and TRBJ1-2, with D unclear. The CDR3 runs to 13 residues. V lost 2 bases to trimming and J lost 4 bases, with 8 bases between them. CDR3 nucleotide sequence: TGTGCCAGCAGTTTAAGTAGAACCTATGGCTACACCTTC. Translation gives CASSLSRTYGYTF.

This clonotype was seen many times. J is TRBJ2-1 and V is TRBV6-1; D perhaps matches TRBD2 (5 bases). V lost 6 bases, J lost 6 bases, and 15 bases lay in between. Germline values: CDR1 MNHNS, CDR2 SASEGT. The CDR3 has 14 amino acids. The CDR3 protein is CASRAGLSINEQFF. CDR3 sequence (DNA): TGTGCCAGCAGGGCCGGACTTTCCATCAATGAGCAGTTCTTC.